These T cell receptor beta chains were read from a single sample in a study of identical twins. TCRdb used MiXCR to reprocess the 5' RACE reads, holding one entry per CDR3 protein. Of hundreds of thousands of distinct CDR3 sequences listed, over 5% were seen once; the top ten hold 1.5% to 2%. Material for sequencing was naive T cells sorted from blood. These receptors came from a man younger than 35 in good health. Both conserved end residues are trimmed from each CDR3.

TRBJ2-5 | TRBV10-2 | ASRGDTETQY
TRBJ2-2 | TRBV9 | ASSSTTGTTGLF
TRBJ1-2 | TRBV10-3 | AISQGRDYGYT
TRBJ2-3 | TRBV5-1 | ASSLFGSSEITDTQY
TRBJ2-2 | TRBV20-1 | SARPHSNPGELF
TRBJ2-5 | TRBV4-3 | ASSQDLWLAGETQY
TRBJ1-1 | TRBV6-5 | ASSFRSMVLLTGARNTEAF
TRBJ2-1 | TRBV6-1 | ASGSGPPSYNEQF
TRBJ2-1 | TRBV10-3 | AISDRLVGSYNEQF
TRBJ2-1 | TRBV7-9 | ASSLRRVRLSYNEQF
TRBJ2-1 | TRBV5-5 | ASSLLGLSYNEQF
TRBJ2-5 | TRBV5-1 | ASSLRGTLDQETQY
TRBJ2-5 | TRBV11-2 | ASSHTLALQETQY